The clone carrying this T cell receptor (beta chain) has just a few counts. The antigen is not known. In the same sample, other DNA sequences code for this CDR3. These data belong to a study of beta chain features in type 1 diabetes. The study's findings and limits: Researchers cautioned that cDNA sequencing could over-represent cells with high TCR expression. Significant though moderate, a shortening of TCRB CDR3s appeared in all four CD4+ subsets of Type 1 diabetes patients.

Isolated RNA was reverse transcribed in full, so expressed TCRB transcripts were sequenced. TCRdb keeps only in-frame clones here, not all; method: immunoSEQ multiplex PCR. The sample holds more than 550,000 clones, 11% to 15% seen once. CDR3 size: 12 residues. V was trimmed by 2 bases and J by 1 base, leaving 5 bases between them. The germline V gene encodes CDR1 GTSNPN and CDR2 SVGIG (reference sequence). The clonotype originates from a man younger than 35 with type 1 diabetes. The sample taken for sequencing was naive CD4+ T cells from blood. The chain recombines TRBV30 with TRBJ1-1; no reliable D call. CDR3 sequence (DNA): TGTGCCTGGAGTAGAAGGAACACTGAAGCTTTCTTT. It translates to CAWSRRNTEAFF.